A selection of T cell receptor beta chains follows, all from one sample in a study of cytomegalovirus exposure and HLA in healthy donors. Repertoires were generated with immunoSEQ multiplex PCR, while TCRdb's copy carries only in-frame clones and drops some. The sample comprises hundreds of thousands of clones, 70% to 80% of which are singletons, and less than 2% rests with the top ten. What was sequenced was PBMCs. The receptors were gathered from a woman aged 25-40 years in good health and CMV-seronegative. Each CDR3 is given with its conserved first and last residue. Each record gives: D gene, clone size, J gene, V gene, CDR3 protein, CDR3 DNA. The D gene is left open where the match is weak. Clone size is shown for a subset of rows, as once, few, many or a class of expanded clone.

TRBD1,.,TRBJ1-5,TRBV6-5,CASSRGPDQPQHF,TGTGCCAGTTCCAGGGGGCCCGATCAGCCCCAGCATTTT
.,.,TRBJ2-1,TRBV30,CAWRAYRDGYNEQFF,TGTGCCTGGAGGGCATACAGGGATGGTTACAATGAGCAGTTCTTC
TRBD1,.,TRBJ1-2,TRBV6-5,CASSYSTGGGYTF,TGTGCCAGCAGTTACTCCACAGGGGGTGGCTACACCTTC
.,few,TRBJ2-3,TRBV9,CASSVAGSTDTQYF,TGTGCCAGCAGCGTAGCGGGTTCCACAGATACGCAGTATTTT
.,.,TRBJ1-1,TRBV5-1,CASSLSVVNTEAFF,TGCGCCAGCAGCCTGTCGGTCGTGAACACTGAAGCTTTCTTT
TRBD2,.,TRBJ2-1,TRBV4-1,CASSQDTLAGVYNEQFF,TGCGCCAGCAGCCAAGATACCCTAGCGGGAGTCTACAATGAGCAGTTCTTC
.,.,TRBJ1-2,TRBV7-9,CASSREESYGYTF,TGTGCCAGCAGCCGCGAAGAGTCTTATGGCTACACCTTC
.,.,TRBJ2-5,TRBV14,CASSQVGVGTQYF,.
.,few,TRBJ1-3,TRBV7-9,CASSPGESVGNTIYF,TGTGCCAGCAGTCCAGGGGAATCCGTTGGAAACACCATATATTTT
.,.,TRBJ1-1,TRBV5-8,CATKRRAGRNTEAFF,TGTGCTACAAAACGGCGGGCAGGTCGGAACACTGAAGCTTTCTTT
.,.,TRBJ1-2,TRBV7-2,CASSLEEGSVYGYTF,TGTGCCAGCAGCTTAGAGGAGGGTTCTGTCTATGGCTACACCTTC
.,.,TRBJ1-1,TRBV15,CATSTDRGGGGRVGDTEAFF,TGTGCCACCAGCACAGATCGGGGAGGGGGGGGGCGCGTCGGGGACACTGAAGCTTTCTTT
.,.,TRBJ2-1,TRBV27,CASSLEWGPNEQFF,TGTGCCAGCAGTCTCGAGTGGGGGCCCAATGAGCAGTTCTTC
.,few,TRBJ2-3,TRBV28,CASSAGSDTDTQYF,TGTGCCAGCAGTGCGGGGTCCGACACAGATACGCAGTATTTT
TRBD1,.,TRBJ2-5,TRBV5-4,CASRTGNQETQYF,TGTGCCAGCCGGACAGGGAACCAAGAGACCCAGTACTTC
.,.,TRBJ1-6,TRBV6-1,CASSEARSASPLHF,TGTGCCAGCAGTGAAGCGCGGTCTGCCTCACCCCTCCACTTT
TRBD2,.,TRBJ2-1,TRBV7-8,CASSSSGTSGGLYNEQFF,TGTGCCAGCAGCTCTTCCGGGACTAGCGGGGGGCTCTACAATGAGCAGTTCTTC
.,.,TRBJ1-2,TRBV30,CAWSAANYGYTF,TGTGCCTGGAGTGCAGCTAACTATGGCTACACCTTC
TRBD1,few,TRBJ2-7,TRBV2,CASRDRGSEQYF,TGTGCCAGCAGGGACAGGGGAAGCGAGCAGTACTTC
TRBD1,few,TRBJ2-3,TRBV2,CATRQGGADTQYF,TGTGCCACCCGACAGGGTGGTGCAGATACGCAGTATTTT
.,.,TRBJ2-4,TRBV6-1,CASSEQLGLGFRLAKNIQYF,TGTGCCAGCAGTGAGCAACTAGGATTAGGCTTTAGACTAGCCAAAAACATTCAGTACTTC
TRBD1,.,TRBJ2-7,TRBV5-1,CASSLEGAPVVDEQYF,TGCGCCAGCAGCTTGGAGGGGGCGCCGGTGGTGGACGAGCAGTACTTC